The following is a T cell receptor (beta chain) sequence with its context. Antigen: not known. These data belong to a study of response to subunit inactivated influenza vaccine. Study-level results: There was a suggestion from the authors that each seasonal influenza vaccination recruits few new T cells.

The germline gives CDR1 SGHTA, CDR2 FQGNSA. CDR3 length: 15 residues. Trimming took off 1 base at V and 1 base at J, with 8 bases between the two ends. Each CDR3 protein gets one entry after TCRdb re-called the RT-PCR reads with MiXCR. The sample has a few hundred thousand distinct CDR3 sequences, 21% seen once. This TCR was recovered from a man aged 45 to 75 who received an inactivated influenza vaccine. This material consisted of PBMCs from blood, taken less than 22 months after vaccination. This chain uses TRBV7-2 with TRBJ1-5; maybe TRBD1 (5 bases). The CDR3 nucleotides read TGTGCCAGCAGCTTAGGTTGGGGGAGCAATCAGCCCCAGCATTTT. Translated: CASSLGWGSNQPQHF.